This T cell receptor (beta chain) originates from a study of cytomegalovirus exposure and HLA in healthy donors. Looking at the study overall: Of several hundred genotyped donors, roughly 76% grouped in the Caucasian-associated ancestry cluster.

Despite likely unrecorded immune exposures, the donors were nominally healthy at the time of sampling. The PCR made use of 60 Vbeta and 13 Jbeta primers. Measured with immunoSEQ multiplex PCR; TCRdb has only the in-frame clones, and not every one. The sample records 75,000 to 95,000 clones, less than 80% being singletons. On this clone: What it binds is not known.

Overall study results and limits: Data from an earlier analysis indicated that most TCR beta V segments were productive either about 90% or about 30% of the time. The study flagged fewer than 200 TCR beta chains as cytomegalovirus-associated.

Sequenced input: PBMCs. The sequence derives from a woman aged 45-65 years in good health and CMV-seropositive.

CDR3 sequence: CASSRYDRGYGYTF. The DNA for the CDR3 is TGTGCCAGCAGCCGTTACGACAGGGGATATGGCTACACCTTC. The chain combines TRBV7-8 with TRBJ1-2; 8 bases line up with TRBD1. From germline, CDR1 is SGHVS and CDR2 FQNEAQ. The length of the CDR3 is 14 residues. With V trimmed by 5 bases and J by 5 bases, 7 bases remained unmatched.